Shown below are 24 T cell receptor beta chains from a single sample sequenced in a study of T cells in Graves' hyperthyroidism and ophthalmopathy. The CDR3 regions of TCR beta were amplified from RNA transcripts. The TCR CDR3 first-round RT-PCR relied on the HTBI primer set. TCRdb passed the multiplex PCR reads through MiXCR, listing each CDR3 protein once. Counted here are about 500,000 distinct CDR3 sequences, around 14% occurring once; the ten biggest clones make up 17%. The sequencing sample was made of blood. The receptor set was obtained from a woman aged 18-29 years with Graves' hyperthyroidism.

This clonotype appeared many times. This chain uses TRBV18 with TRBJ1-6; no reliable D call. Germline values: CDR1 KGHSH, CDR2 LQKENI. Trimming pared 5 bases from V and 9 bases from J, leaving 17 bases between. This CDR3 is built from 15 residues. The CDR3 region has the DNA TGTGCCAGCTCAAGCAGACTAATCGAGAGTTCACCCCTCCACTTT. Protein: CASSSRLIESSPLHF.

With respect to this clonotype: A single base separates this from a much larger clone, so it may be a read error. The rearrangement links TRBV20-1 to TRBJ2-7; TRBD1 matches 7 bases. CDR1 is DFQATT, CDR2 SNEGSKA, per germline (reference sequence). The ends lost 0 bases at V and 3 bases at J; junction bases unmatched: 8. The CDR3 has 15 amino acids. The CDR3 region is CSARDGDRPDYEQYV. CDR3 sequence (DNA): TGCAGTGCTAGAGATGGGGACAGACCCGACTACGAGCAGTACGTC.

This clonotype was observed many times. CDR3 region: CASSLGTNTGELFF. DNA of the CDR3: TGTGCCAGCAGTTTGGGCACCAACACCGGGGAGCTGTTTTTT. This chain uses TRBV27 with TRBJ2-2; D not resolved. CDR1 is MNHEY, CDR2 SMNVEV, per germline (reference sequence). The length of the CDR3 is 14 residues. V was clipped by 3 bases and J by 2 bases, with 7 bases between them.

The chain uses TRBV20-1 and TRBJ2-1, with a tentative D call TRBD1 (5 bases). The germline V gene encodes CDR1 DFQATT and CDR2 SNEGSKA (reference sequence). The CDR3 extends over 11 amino acids. This chain's CDR3 is CTRVSVNEQFF. The CDR3 coding sequence is TGCACCAGGGTTTCTGTCAATGAGCAGTTCTTC.

There are many counts of this clonotype. This sequence joins TRBV27 and TRBJ1-1; D is uncertain. There are 13 residues in the CDR3. V was trimmed by 3 bases and J by 1 base, leaving 6 bases between them. Germline CDR1 reads MNHEY; CDR2 reads SMNVEV (reference sequence). The CDR3 coding sequence is TGTGCCAGCAGTTTCGTCAAGAACACTGAAGCTTTCTTT. This encodes CASSFVKNTEAFF.

The V and J genes are TRBV7-9 and TRBJ1-2; unclear D gene. The CDR3 loop spans 14 amino acids. V was shortened by 1 base and J by 4 bases, with 10 bases between the two germline ends. The V gene's germline CDR1 is SEHNR and CDR2 FQNEAQ (reference sequence). The CDR3 DNA reads TGTGCCAGCAGCTTAGGCCAGGATAGCTATGGCTACACCTTC. This sequence encodes CASSLGQDSYGYTF.

The rearrangement links TRBV20-1 to TRBJ1-6; 8 bases are shared with TRBD1. CDR1 is DFQATT and CDR2 is SNEGSKA in the germline V gene (reference sequence). V shed 7 bases and J 5 bases; nucleotides not matched to a gene: 4. The CDR3 loop spans 13 amino acids. CDR3 loop: CSVPGQDNSPLHF. For the CDR3, the DNA is TGCAGTGTCCCGGGACAGGATAATTCACCCCTCCACTTT.

This clonotype was observed many times. This chain joins TRBV7-9 and TRBJ2-3; 9 positions match TRBD2. CDR1 and CDR2 from the germline V gene are SEHNR and FQNEAQ (reference sequence). The CDR3 covers 15 residues. The V and J ends lost 5 bases and 2 bases, in that order; junction bases with no gene match: 5. CDR3 sequence (DNA): TGTGCCAGCAGCCAGCGGGAGGTCTCCACAGATACGCAGTATTTT. This sequence encodes CASSQREVSTDTQYF.

This clonotype was seen at least ten times. The CDR3 region is CASSLAGGHLTGELFF. The CDR3 DNA reads as TGTGCCAGCAGTTTAGCGGGAGGGCATTTAACCGGGGAGCTGTTTTTT. The V call is TRBV2, the J call TRBJ2-2; 11 nucleotides align to TRBD2. V was clipped by 5 bases and J by 5 bases; unmatched bases: 7. Germline-derived CDR1 and CDR2 are SNHLY and FYNNEI. The CDR3 has 16 amino acids.

This clonotype has a count of ten or more. This chain joins TRBV11-2 and TRBJ2-3; 8 nucleotides agree with TRBD2. Per the germline V gene, CDR1 is SGHAT and CDR2 is FQNNGV. The CDR3 is 17 residues long. V shed 1 base, J shed 2 bases, and the junction held 8 bases outside the gene matches. In DNA form, the CDR3 reads TGTGCCAGCAGCTTAGGGGCCCTAGCGGGCCTCACAGATACGCAGTATTTT. Encoded protein: CASSLGALAGLTDTQYF.

The J gene is TRBJ2-1, the V gene TRBV6-1; 7 bases are shared with TRBD2. Unmatched junction bases numbered 16, after V lost 6 bases and J lost 14 bases. Germline V gene lookup returns CDR1 MNHNS and CDR2 SASEGT. CDR3 length: 14 residues. The CDR3 reads CASRQTGTTASEFF. The DNA of the CDR3 is TGTGCCAGCAGACAGACCGGGACTACCGCCTCGGAGTTCTTC.

In this sample, this clonotype turned up a few times. The CDR3 spells CSVAVLGERGEAFF. CDR3 coding DNA: TGCAGCGTTGCGGTACTAGGCGAAAGGGGTGAAGCTTTCTTT. The chain has TRBV29-1 and TRBJ1-1; tentatively, D is TRBD1 (5 bases). V was shortened by 4 bases and J by 7 bases, with 19 bases between the two germline ends. Germline V lookup: CDR1 SQVTM, CDR2 ANQGSEA. The CDR3 loop spans 14 amino acids. Full variable domain (missing parts from reference TRBV29-1 and TRBJ1-1): SAVISQKPSRDICQRGTSLTIQCQVDSQVTMMFWYRQQPGQSLTLIATANQGSEATYESGFVIDKFPISRPNLTFSTLTVSNMSPEDSSIYLCSVAVLGERGEAFFGQGTRLTVV.

This clonotype has a handful of counts. This chain connects TRBV5-5 to TRBJ2-3, with 9 bases that match TRBD1. Germline-derived CDR1 and CDR2 are SGHKS and YYEKEE (reference sequence). V dropped 3 bases and J dropped 1; count of bases not matched to a gene: 12. The CDR3 has 18 amino acids. In DNA form, the CDR3 reads TGTGCCAGCAGCTCGCCGGGACAGGGATCAAGGGGCACAGATACGCAGTATTTT. It codes for CASSSPGQGSRGTDTQYF.

The sample holds many counts of this clonotype. The CDR3 spells CASSQLASPLYEQYV. CDR3 in DNA: TGCGCCAGCAGCCAGTTGGCTAGCCCTCTTTACGAGCAGTACGTC. The chain has TRBV4-1 and TRBJ2-7, with D perhaps TRBD2 (5 bases). The CDR3 length is 15 residues. V lost 3 bases and J 4 bases, leaving 16 bases between the germline ends. Germline CDR1 reads MGHRA; CDR2 reads YSYEKL.

To note about this clonotype: One end of the junction varies from germline; a read error may be responsible. The CDR3 here is CSVGLTSGNTVYF. The CDR3 nucleotides read TGCAGCGTGGGACTTACCTCTGGAAACACCGTATATTTT. The rearrangement joins TRBV29-1 to TRBJ1-3, with D perhaps TRBD1 (5 bases). The CDR3 loop spans 13 amino acids. Germline lookup yields CDR1 SQVTM and CDR2 ANQGSEA.

This clonotype has ten or more counts. This sequence joins TRBV28 and TRBJ2-1; D uncertain. The V gene's germline CDR1 is MDHEN and CDR2 SYDVKM. The V end was cut by 7 bases, the J end by 5 bases, with 15 bases between. The CDR3 has 14 residues. CDR3: CASTGPPLNNEQFF. In DNA form, the CDR3 reads TGTGCCAGCACCGGGCCCCCTTTGAACAATGAGCAGTTCTTC. Together with reference TRBV28 and TRBJ2-1, the CDR3 gives the full variable domain: DVKVTQSSRYLVKRTGEKVFLECVQDMDHENMFWYRQDPGLGLRLIYFSYDVKMKEKGDIPEGYSVSREKKERFSLILESASTNQTSMYLCASTGPPLNNEQFFGPGTRLTVL.

This clonotype was counted at least ten times. CDR3 sequence reads: CASSFRQVTDTQYF. CDR3 nucleotide sequence: TGTGCCAGCAGCTTCCGACAGGTCACAGATACGCAGTATTTT. This chain joins TRBV11-2 and TRBJ2-3, with D possibly matching TRBD1 (6 bases). This CDR3 is built from 14 residues. Trimming removed 3 bases from V and 2 bases from J, with 9 bases in between. CDR1 is SGHAT and CDR2 is FQNNGV in the germline V gene.

This clonotype was seen more than once but under ten times. The rearrangement links TRBV30 to TRBJ1-2, with D hard to call. This CDR3 region has 13 residues. V lost 1 base and J lost 3, with 9 bases in between. From germline, CDR1 is GTSNPN and CDR2 SVGIG (reference sequence). CDR3 in DNA: TGTGCCTGGAGTGACCAGACGGACTATGGCTACACCTTC. Translation: CAWSDQTDYGYTF.

This clonotype has just a few counts. The CDR3 protein is CATSRDFSGYTF. The CDR3 nucleotides read TGTGCCACCAGCAGAGATTTCTCCGGCTACACCTTC. The chain carries TRBV15 and TRBJ1-2; D not certain. The germline gives CDR1 LNHNV, CDR2 YYDKDF (reference sequence). V shed 0 bases and J shed 8 bases, with 7 bases lying between them. This CDR3 is 12 amino acids long.

The chain couples TRBV7-3 to TRBJ1-2; D gene ambiguous. The germline CDR1 and CDR2 sequences are SGHTA and FQGTGA. Trimming cost V 5 bases and J 3 bases, with 13 bases left between them. The CDR3 is 14 amino acids. The CDR3 is CASSRDGRYYGYTF. In DNA form, the CDR3 reads TGTGCCAGCAGCCGTGACGGGAGATACTATGGCTACACCTTC.

Points on this clonotype: Given a much more abundant clone one base away, this may be a read error. This chain uses TRBV6-1 with TRBJ1-5, with D uncertain. The V gene lost 5 bases and the J gene lost 0 bases, with 11 bases spanning the gap. CDR1 MNHNS and CDR2 SASEGT come from the germline V gene. This CDR3 has 15 amino acids. CDR3 amino acids: CASSKRQNSNQPQHF. The CDR3 DNA sequence: TGTGCCAGCAGTAAAAGACAAAATAGCAATCAGCCCCAGCATTTT.

This clonotype was counted many times. In DNA form, the CDR3 reads TGTGCCAGCACCGGGACCTCCTACGAGCAGTACTTC. Encoded protein: CASTGTSYEQYF. J is TRBJ2-7 and V is TRBV6-1, with D perhaps given as TRBD1 or TRBD2 (5 bases each). The CDR3 consists of 12 residues. CDR1 is MNHNS and CDR2 is SASEGT in the germline V gene. V shed 7 bases and J shed 0 bases, with 7 bases lying between them.

This clonotype appeared many times. The chain combines TRBV7-9 with TRBJ2-1; 10 bases fit TRBD2. V shed 4 bases and J 2 bases; nucleotides not matched to a gene: 5. This CDR3 region has 16 residues. Germline V lookup: CDR1 SEHNR, CDR2 FQNEAQ (reference sequence). DNA for the CDR3: TGTGCCAGCAGCTCAAGCGGGAGGGGTGCCTACAATGAGCAGTTCTTC. Its translation: CASSSSGRGAYNEQFF.

J is TRBJ2-4 and V is TRBV19; tentatively, D is TRBD1 (5 bases). The CDR3 is 16 amino acids. Germline values: CDR1 LNHDA, CDR2 SQIVND (reference sequence). Trimming cost V 5 bases and J 1 base, with 15 bases left between them. The CDR3 reads CASSPGHVGAKNIQYF. CDR3 coding DNA: TGTGCCAGTAGTCCTGGACACGTAGGGGCCAAAAACATTCAGTACTTC.